One sample yielded the 30 T cell receptor beta chains listed below, sequenced in a study of blood T cells in healthy people across ages. Primed by a sample-barcoded 5' primer and a J-beta primer mix, a second PCR proceeded for about 7 to 11 cycles. TCRdb processed the 5' RACE reads anew with MiXCR; each CDR3 protein has one entry. The sample comprises some 1.5 million distinct CDR3 sequences, less than 45% of which are singletons, and approximately 4.1% rests with the top ten. Sequenced sample: blood. The receptors shown here come from a woman aged 18 to 35 in good health.

There are many counts of this clonotype. The chain links TRBV7-9 to TRBJ2-3, with D uncertain. Germline V lookup: CDR1 SEHNR, CDR2 FQNEAQ (reference sequence). This CDR3 has 12 residues. The V end lost 2 bases, the J end lost 2 bases, and 2 bases lay between the germline ends. The CDR3 region is CASSLITDTQYF. CDR3 bases: TGTGCCAGCAGCTTAATCACAGATACGCAGTATTTT.

The J gene is TRBJ2-4, the V gene TRBV4-3, with TRBD2 matching 9 bases. Germline trimming cut 0 bases from V and 1 base from J; bases unmatched to any gene: 1. The germline CDR1 and CDR2 sequences are LGHNA and YSLEER. This CDR3 is built from 16 residues. CDR3: CASSQERGGAKNIQYF. The DNA for the CDR3 is TGCGCCAGCAGCCAAGAGCGGGGGGGGGCCAAAAACATTCAGTACTTC.

The genes are TRBV7-2 and TRBJ2-3; the D gene could be TRBD1 or TRBD2 (5 bases each). Germline loops: CDR1 SGHTA, CDR2 FQGNSA. Deletions cut 1 base from V and 4 bases from J, with 12 bases between. The CDR3 has 15 amino acids. The DNA of the CDR3 is TGTGCCAGCAGCTTAGGGGACGGGGACGCAGATACGCAGTATTTT. It encodes CASSLGDGDADTQYF.

This clonotype was observed once. The chain is built from TRBV9 and TRBJ2-5, with a possible D match to TRBD1 (6 bases). This CDR3 is 14 amino acids long. Trimming stripped 3 bases from V and 11 bases from J, with 20 bases between. Germline-derived CDR1 and CDR2 are SGDLS and YYNGEE. CDR3 DNA sequence: TGTGCCAGCAGCGAATTACGGACGAACAGGGAGCAGTACTTC. Protein product: CASSELRTNREQYF.

This clonotype was seen a few times. The chain combines TRBV6-5 with TRBJ2-2; 7 positions match TRBD2. Germline V gives CDR1 MNHEY, CDR2 SVGAGI. This CDR3 is 13 amino acids long. The V gene end was trimmed by 7 bases and the J gene end by 4 bases; junction bases not matched to a gene: 3. DNA for the CDR3: TGTGCCAGCACTTCTAGCGGCACCGGGGAGCTGTTTTTT. This encodes CASTSSGTGELFF.

A few counts support this clonotype. The DNA for the CDR3 is TGCAGTGCTAGGGCAGCCATGAACACTGAAGCTTTCTTT. It specifies CSARAAMNTEAFF. This chain links TRBV20-1 with TRBJ1-1; D unresolved. Germline loops: CDR1 DFQATT, CDR2 SNEGSKA (reference sequence). Trimming pared 3 bases from V and 0 bases from J, leaving 8 bases between. The CDR3 covers 13 residues.

The gene calls are TRBV29-1 and TRBJ2-1; D assignment may be TRBD1 or TRBD2 (5 bases each). V lost 4 bases to trimming and J lost 7 bases, with 17 bases between them. This CDR3 region has 14 residues. The germline V gene has CDR1 SQVTM and CDR2 ANQGSEA. The CDR3 here is CSVAGTRIKNEQFF. For the CDR3, the DNA is TGCAGCGTTGCCGGGACCAGGATAAAAAATGAGCAGTTCTTC.

The rearrangement uses TRBV2 and TRBJ2-1; 11 bases line up with TRBD2. The CDR3 length is 15 residues. Germline V CDR1 and CDR2: SNHLY, FYNNEI. V lost 6 bases to trimming and J lost 9 bases; unmatched junction nucleotides: 10. The CDR3 loop reads CASRPLAGGPREQFF. The CDR3 DNA sequence: TGTGCCAGCAGACCCTTAGCGGGAGGGCCGCGTGAGCAGTTCTTC. The full variable domain, with the rest looked up from reference TRBV2 and TRBJ2-1, is EPEVTQTPSHQVTQMGQEVILRCVPISNHLYFYWYRQILGQKVEFLVSFYNNEISEKSEIFDDQFSVERPDGSNFTLKIRSTKLEDSAMYFCASRPLAGGPREQFFGPGTRLTVL.

The chain has TRBV19 and TRBJ2-3; either TRBD1 or TRBD2 may fit D (6 bases each). Trimming pared 3 bases from V and 3 bases from J, leaving 13 bases between. CDR1 and CDR2 (germline): LNHDA, SQIVND (reference sequence). CDR3 size: 15 residues. CDR3 nucleotides: TGTGCCAGTAGTATGGCGACAGGAGGGACAGATACGCAGTATTTT. Translating it yields CASSMATGGTDTQYF.

The chain recombines TRBV20-1 with TRBJ2-1; 9 positions match TRBD2. Germline-derived CDR1 and CDR2 are DFQATT and SNEGSKA (reference sequence). The CDR3 is 12 residues long. The V and J ends lost 7 bases and 6 bases, in that order; junction bases with no gene match: 4. CDR3 protein: CSGSREGNEQFF. CDR3 bases: TGCAGTGGCTCGCGGGAGGGCAATGAGCAGTTCTTC.

The sample holds a few counts of this clonotype. J is TRBJ2-5 and V is TRBV14; 9 positions match TRBD2. Trimming at V came to 4 bases and at J to 4 bases, leaving 4 bases not matched to a gene. The germline V gene encodes CDR1 SGHDN and CDR2 FVKESK. The CDR3 runs to 14 residues. The CDR3 nucleotides are TGTGCCAGCAGCCTCATTAGCGGGAGAGAGACCCAGTACTTC. Its translation: CASSLISGRETQYF.

This clonotype appeared a few times. This rearrangement joins TRBV10-3 to TRBJ2-3; D unresolved. V lost 2 bases and J 2 bases, leaving 14 bases between the germline ends. Germline V gives CDR1 ENHRY, CDR2 SYGVKD. CDR3 length equals 16 residues. The CDR3 loop reads CAISEPSSRLTDTQYF. CDR3 nucleotides: TGTGCCATCAGTGAGCCATCCTCGCGGCTCACAGATACGCAGTATTTT.

This sequence joins TRBV7-9 and TRBJ2-4, with TRBD2 matching 8 bases. TRBJ2-5 explains the end of the DNA better; the J call may be wrong. The CDR3 sequence is 17 residues long. Per the germline V gene, CDR1 is SEHNR and CDR2 is FQNEAQ (reference sequence). CDR3 amino acids: CASSFGGGTMGLKTQYF. The CDR3 DNA reads TGTGCCAGCAGCTTTGGCGGGGGGACAATGGGATTGAAGACCCAGTACTTC.

In its sample, this clonotype was seen many times. J is TRBJ2-2 and V is TRBV7-9; no reliable D call. Trimming stripped 2 bases from V and 7 bases from J, with 2 bases between. CDR3 length equals 11 residues. Germline V gives CDR1 SEHNR, CDR2 FQNEAQ (reference sequence). As DNA, the CDR3 is TGTGCCAGCAGCTTATTCGGGGAGCTGTTTTTT. Residues: CASSLFGELFF.

This clonotype was seen a few times. The gene calls are TRBV5-1 and TRBJ2-1; 8 bases agree with TRBD2. The V gene's germline CDR1 is SGHRS and CDR2 YFSETQ. The CDR3 is made up of 16 amino acids. J was trimmed by 3 bases and V by 4 bases; bases with no gene match: 9. CDR3 protein: CASSVRTSGVYNEQFF. The CDR3, as DNA: TGCGCCAGCAGCGTGCGTACTAGCGGAGTCTACAATGAGCAGTTCTTC.

This clonotype was seen many times. The junction shows a germline mismatch at one end, possibly a read error. The chain carries TRBV5-1 and TRBJ1-1; 10 nucleotides agree with TRBD1. CDR3 length: 15 amino acids. Germline values: CDR1 SGHRS, CDR2 YFSETQ. For the CDR3, the DNA is TGTGCCAGCAGCTTGGGGACAGGGGTGAACACTGAAGCTTTCTTT. It specifies CASSLGTGVNTEAFF.

This clonotype was counted only a few times. The chain recombines TRBV2 with TRBJ1-4; TRBD1 is a possible D gene (6 bases). The germline V and J ends were trimmed by 6 bases and 0 bases, with 14 bases remaining between them. Germline CDR1 and CDR2: SNHLY and FYNNEI. The CDR3 extends over 16 amino acids. For the CDR3, the DNA is TGTGCCAGCAGGGAGGGGGATCTTGCAACTAATGAAAAACTGTTTTTT. Translated, it gives CASREGDLATNEKLFF.

The chain joins TRBV12-3 or TRBV12-4 to TRBJ2-1; no reliable D call. V was pared by 6 bases and J by 5 bases, with 17 bases between. This CDR3 has 15 amino acids. CDR3 coding DNA: TGTGCCAGCAGCAGCTCGGGTTTGTCCAACAATGAGCAGTTCTTC. It codes for CASSSSGLSNNEQFF.

This clonotype was detected a few times. The J gene is TRBJ2-3, the V gene TRBV3-1, with D unresolved. Trimming removed 4 bases from V and 2 bases from J, with 4 bases in between. CDR1 is LGHDT and CDR2 is YNNKEL in the germline V gene (reference sequence). The CDR3 has 12 residues. The CDR3 reads CASSRLTDTQYF. The DNA for the CDR3 is TGTGCCAGCAGCCGCCTCACAGATACGCAGTATTTT.

The gene calls are TRBV6-5 and TRBJ2-3; 8 nucleotides align to TRBD2. Per germline, CDR1 MNHEY and CDR2 SVGAGI. V lost 0 bases, J lost 3 bases, and 11 bases stayed unmatched. The CDR3 consists of 18 residues. The chain's CDR3 is CASSYSGLAGGGTDTQYF. CDR3 sequence (DNA): TGTGCCAGCAGTTACTCAGGGCTAGCGGGCGGGGGAACAGATACGCAGTATTTT.

This clonotype was seen only a few times. The gene calls are TRBV7-9 and TRBJ1-2; D remains ambiguous. CDR3 length: 14 amino acids. CDR1 SEHNR and CDR2 FQNEAQ come from the germline V gene (reference sequence). V was cut by 0 bases and J by 7 bases, with 12 bases left in between. The CDR3 here is CASSLAGDLRGYTF. For the CDR3, the DNA is TGTGCCAGCAGCTTAGCTGGAGACCTTCGTGGCTACACCTTC.

There are a few counts of this clonotype. The V call is TRBV6-2 or TRBV6-3, the J call TRBJ2-7, with 8 bases identical to TRBD1. The CDR3 is 15 residues long. Germline V lookup: CDR1 MNHEY, CDR2 SVGEGT. Trimming at V came to 6 bases and at J to 2 bases, leaving 9 bases not matched to a gene. The CDR3 bases are TGTGCCAGCAGCGCACCGGGACAGGCCCCCTACGAGCAGTACTTC. Residues: CASSAPGQAPYEQYF.

The V and J genes are TRBV6-5 and TRBJ2-7; 7 nucleotides line up with TRBD1. The V and J ends lost 0 bases and 3 bases, in that order; junction bases with no gene match: 11. The CDR3 length is 17 residues. Germline CDR1 is MNHEY and CDR2 is SVGAGI. CDR3 protein: CASSYSGLQGTFYEQYF. The CDR3, as DNA: TGTGCCAGCAGTTACTCCGGCTTACAGGGGACATTCTACGAGCAGTACTTC.

The chain uses TRBV5-6 and TRBJ1-5; D is uncertain. CDR1 and CDR2 from the germline V gene are SGHDT and YYEEEE. The CDR3 has 12 amino acids. Trimming removed 2 bases at V and 7 bases at J, with 7 bases between. The DNA for the CDR3 is TGTGCCAGCAGCTTTCAGGCCCAGCCCCAGCATTTT. Translated: CASSFQAQPQHF.

The chain couples TRBV13 to TRBJ2-7; 7 nucleotides match TRBD2. The better agreement between TRBJ2-5 and the DNA end casts doubt on the J call. There are 16 residues in the CDR3. CDR1 is PRHDT, CDR2 FYEKMQ, per germline (reference sequence). The CDR3 sequence: CASSLGPGTTLKTQYF. The CDR3 nucleotides are TGTGCCAGCAGCTTAGGCCCCGGGACTACCCTGAAGACCCAGTACTTC.

The gene calls are TRBV20-1 and TRBJ2-1, with D tentatively TRBD1 (5 bases). V lost 5 bases to trimming and J lost 8 bases, with 16 bases between them. There are 13 residues in the CDR3. Germline CDR1 DFQATT, CDR2 SNEGSKA (reference sequence). The CDR3 loop reads CSALSGTRDEQFF. The CDR3, as DNA: TGCAGTGCTCTTTCCGGTACCAGGGATGAGCAGTTCTTC.

This clonotype came up many times. The V call is TRBV7-9, the J call TRBJ2-5; no definite D call. CDR1 and CDR2 from the germline V gene are SEHNR and FQNEAQ (reference sequence). The CDR3 loop spans 14 amino acids. Trimming took 1 base from V and 5 from J, leaving 11 bases between them. The CDR3 protein is CASSLVPVLETQYF. CDR3 DNA sequence: TGTGCCAGCAGCTTAGTACCGGTTTTGGAGACCCAGTACTTC. Using reference TRBV7-9 and TRBJ2-5 for the parts outside the CDR3, the full variable domain is DTGVSQNPRHKITKRGQNVTFRCDPISEHNRLYWYRQTLGQGPEFLTYFQNEAQLEKSRLLSDRFSAERPKGSFSTLEIQRTEQGDSAMYLCASSLVPVLETQYFGPGTRLLVL.

This clonotype was recorded at least ten times. The V call is TRBV4-3, the J call TRBJ2-1; 10 nucleotides match TRBD2. The CDR3 sequence is 15 residues long. CDR1 and CDR2 (germline): LGHNA, YSLEER. J gave up 5 bases and V 4 bases, and 5 bases lay outside the gene matches. CDR3 sequence: CASSPGLAENNEQFF. CDR3 sequence (DNA): TGCGCCAGCAGCCCAGGACTAGCGGAAAACAATGAGCAGTTCTTC.

The chain couples TRBV12-3 or TRBV12-4 to TRBJ1-1, with D unclear. Trimming left V 6 bases short and J 9 bases short, with 17 bases between. The CDR3 loop spans 13 amino acids. The CDR3 sequence is CASRRVTNIKAFF. The CDR3 DNA sequence: TGTGCCAGCAGGCGAGTCACTAACATTAAAGCTTTCTTT.

The chain is built from TRBV11-2 and TRBJ2-1; D may be TRBD1 or TRBD2 (5 bases each). The J call may be faulty, since TRBJ2-7 better matches the DNA end. The CDR3 covers 18 residues. CDR1 SGHAT and CDR2 FQNNGV come from the germline V gene. This chain's CDR3 is CASSSGTESRSSYNEQYF. Written as DNA, the CDR3 is TGTGCCAGCAGCTCCGGGACGGAATCTAGAAGCTCCTACAATGAGCAGTACTTC.